Listed below are T cell receptor beta chains from one sample, sequenced in a study of radiotherapy plus CTLA-4 blockade in lung cancer. Assay: immunoSEQ multiplex PCR; the TCRdb copy retains only in-frame clones and omits some. Of roughly 53,000 clones in the sample, 65% to 80% are singletons; the top ten hold 3.2%. The material sequenced was peripheral blood, taken from a patient treated with radiotherapy plus ipilimumab. Receptors originate from a human donor with non-small cell lung cancer who had a partial response to radiotherapy plus ipilimumab. CDR3s include the opening cysteine and the closing phenylalanine or tryptophan. Fields, in order: clone size, V gene, D gene, J gene, CDR3 protein, CDR3 DNA. D genes are given only for firm matches. Clone sizes are given selectively: once, few, many, or a class where the clone is expanded.

abundance: .
v_gene: TRBV9
d_gene: TRBD1
j_gene: TRBJ2-2
CDR3aa: CASSVAGGTGSTGELFF
CDR3nt: TGTGCCAGCAGCGTAGCTGGAGGGACAGGTTCCACCGGGGAGCTGTTTTTT

abundance: .
v_gene: TRBV7-9
d_gene: TRBD1
j_gene: TRBJ1-2
CDR3aa: CASSLAQGGFNGYTF
CDR3nt: TGTGCCAGCAGCTTAGCGCAGGGGGGATTTAATGGCTACACCTTC

abundance: .
v_gene: TRBV2
d_gene: TRBD1
j_gene: TRBJ1-5
CDR3aa: CASRDRGVNQPQHF
CDR3nt: TGTGCCAGCAGGGACAGGGGAGTCAATCAGCCCCAGCATTTT

abundance: .
v_gene: TRBV30
d_gene: TRBD1
j_gene: TRBJ2-7
CDR3aa: CAWMGQGIYEQYF
CDR3nt: TGTGCCTGGATGGGACAGGGGATCTACGAGCAGTACTTC

abundance: .
v_gene: TRBV9
d_gene: .
j_gene: TRBJ1-1
CDR3aa: CASSVDPGGALNTEAFF
CDR3nt: TGTGCCAGCAGCGTAGATCCGGGGGGGGCGTTGAACACTGAAGCTTTCTTT

abundance: .
v_gene: TRBV28
d_gene: .
j_gene: TRBJ1-1
CDR3aa: CASSPPENTEAFF
CDR3nt: TGTGCCAGCAGTCCCCCAGAGAACACTGAAGCTTTCTTT

abundance: .
v_gene: TRBV5-6
d_gene: TRBD1
j_gene: TRBJ1-2
CDR3aa: CASSETGGYYGYTF
CDR3nt: TGTGCCAGCAGCGAGACAGGGGGTTACTATGGCTACACCTTC

abundance: .
v_gene: TRBV18
d_gene: .
j_gene: TRBJ2-2
CDR3aa: CASSPLIKTENTGELFF
CDR3nt: TGTGCCAGCTCACCACTAATTAAGACAGAGAACACCGGGGAGCTGTTTTTT

abundance: .
v_gene: TRBV6-6
d_gene: .
j_gene: TRBJ2-3
CDR3aa: CASSNPGQGTDTQYF
CDR3nt: TGTGCCAGCAGCAACCCAGGGCAGGGCACAGATACGCAGTATTTT

abundance: .
v_gene: TRBV2
d_gene: TRBD1
j_gene: TRBJ2-7
CDR3aa: CASSGTGDEQYF
CDR3nt: TGTGCCAGCAGCGGAACAGGGGACGAGCAGTACTTC

abundance: .
v_gene: TRBV10-1
d_gene: TRBD1
j_gene: TRBJ1-1
CDR3aa: CASSETPGQGARGTEAFF
CDR3nt: TGCGCCAGCAGTGAGACCCCCGGACAGGGGGCAAGGGGCACTGAAGCTTTCTTT

abundance: .
v_gene: TRBV7-8
d_gene: .
j_gene: TRBJ2-7
CDR3aa: CASSFFRGYEQYF
CDR3nt: TGTGCCAGCAGCTTCTTCAGGGGCTACGAGCAGTACTTC

abundance: .
v_gene: TRBV29-1
d_gene: TRBD2
j_gene: TRBJ2-1
CDR3aa: CSAGNSGGFDEQFF
CDR3nt: TGCAGCGCGGGTAATTCGGGGGGGTTTGATGAGCAGTTCTTC

abundance: .
v_gene: TRBV7-6
d_gene: .
j_gene: TRBJ2-5
CDR3aa: CASSFGEPEQETQYF
CDR3nt: TGTGCCAGCAGCTTCGGAGAACCCGAACAAGAGACCCAGTACTTC

abundance: .
v_gene: TRBV30
d_gene: .
j_gene: TRBJ1-1
CDR3aa: CASIGGKKGFGTEAFF
CDR3nt: TGTGCCTCCATCGGGGGGAAGAAGGGATTTGGTACTGAAGCTTTCTTT

abundance: .
v_gene: TRBV5-8
d_gene: TRBD1
j_gene: TRBJ1-2
CDR3aa: CASSLEGQGAGGYTF
CDR3nt: TGTGCCAGCAGCTTGGAGGGACAGGGGGCTGGTGGCTACACCTTC

abundance: .
v_gene: TRBV6-5
d_gene: TRBD1
j_gene: TRBJ2-5
CDR3aa: CASTRQGKVQTQYF
CDR3nt: TGTGCCAGCACTAGACAGGGGAAAGTACAGACCCAGTACTTC

abundance: few
v_gene: TRBV27
d_gene: .
j_gene: TRBJ1-2
CDR3aa: CASSYLTGVGYGYTF
CDR3nt: TGTGCCAGCAGTTATCTCACCGGGGTGGGCTATGGCTACACCTTC

abundance: .
v_gene: TRBV7-8
d_gene: .
j_gene: TRBJ1-5
CDR3aa: CASSLGGSYQPQHF
CDR3nt: TGTGCCAGCAGTCTAGGAGGTTCCTATCAGCCCCAGCATTTT

abundance: .
v_gene: TRBV29-1
d_gene: .
j_gene: TRBJ1-5
CDR3aa: CSVQESGNQPQHF
CDR3nt: TGCAGCGTTCAGGAATCAGGCAATCAGCCCCAGCATTTT

abundance: .
v_gene: TRBV5-1
d_gene: TRBD2
j_gene: TRBJ2-5
CDR3aa: CASSLESGGAGETQYF
CDR3nt: TGCGCCAGCAGCTTGGAGAGCGGGGGGGCCGGCGAGACCCAGTACTTC

abundance: .
v_gene: TRBV21-1
d_gene: .
j_gene: TRBJ2-3
CDR3aa: CASSPTSGVTDTQYF
CDR3nt: TGTGCCAGCAGCCCGACTAGCGGTGTTACAGATACGCAGTATTTT

abundance: once
v_gene: TRBV2
d_gene: .
j_gene: TRBJ2-2
CDR3aa: CASSDAGKNTGELFF
CDR3nt: TGTGCCAGCAGTGACGCAGGGAAGAACACCGGGGAGCTGTTTTTT

abundance: .
v_gene: TRBV9
d_gene: .
j_gene: TRBJ2-3
CDR3aa: CASSPSGTSTDTQYF
CDR3nt: TGTGCCAGCAGCCCTTCCGGGACTAGCACAGATACGCAGTATTTT

abundance: .
v_gene: TRBV4-1
d_gene: TRBD2
j_gene: TRBJ2-7
CDR3aa: CASSQSVGGGYEQYF
CDR3nt: TGCGCCAGCAGCCAATCGGTCGGGGGGGGTTACGAGCAGTACTTC

abundance: .
v_gene: TRBV5-1
d_gene: TRBD2
j_gene: TRBJ2-1
CDR3aa: CASSLEASGGYTDEQFF
CDR3nt: TGCGCCAGCAGCTTGGAGGCTAGCGGGGGTTATACGGATGAGCAGTTCTTC

abundance: .
v_gene: TRBV28
d_gene: .
j_gene: TRBJ2-7
CDR3aa: CASSCRYF
CDR3nt: TGTGCCAGCAGTTGCAGGTACTTC

abundance: .
v_gene: TRBV4-2
d_gene: TRBD1
j_gene: TRBJ2-5
CDR3aa: CASSQGTGGRDFQETQYF
CDR3nt: TGTGCCAGCAGCCAAGGGACAGGGGGGAGAGATTTCCAAGAGACCCAGTACTTC

abundance: .
v_gene: TRBV4-2
d_gene: .
j_gene: TRBJ1-1
CDR3aa: CASSGSRGDTEAFF
CDR3nt: TGTGCCAGCAGCGGAAGCAGGGGTGACACTGAAGCTTTCTTT

abundance: .
v_gene: TRBV6-5
d_gene: .
j_gene: TRBJ2-5
CDR3aa: CASISPVQETQYF
CDR3nt: TGTGCCAGCATCTCCCCGGTCCAAGAGACCCAGTACTTC

abundance: .
v_gene: TRBV15
d_gene: .
j_gene: TRBJ2-5
CDR3aa: CATSRVSNSWGVGETQYF
CDR3nt: TGTGCCACCAGCAGAGTTTCTAATAGTTGGGGGGTCGGAGAGACCCAGTACTTC

abundance: .
v_gene: TRBV10-3
d_gene: .
j_gene: TRBJ2-2
CDR3aa: CAISEYTGELFF
CDR3nt: TGTGCCATCAGTGAATATACCGGGGAGCTGTTTTTT

abundance: .
v_gene: TRBV5-4
d_gene: .
j_gene: TRBJ2-7
CDR3aa: CASSFPSSPYEQYF
CDR3nt: TGTGCCAGCAGCTTCCCCAGTTCCCCCTACGAGCAGTACTTC

abundance: few
v_gene: TRBV5-4
d_gene: .
j_gene: TRBJ2-3
CDR3aa: CASSFIESTDTQYF
CDR3nt: TGTGCCAGCAGCTTTATTGAGAGCACAGATACGCAGTATTTT

abundance: .
v_gene: TRBV27
d_gene: .
j_gene: TRBJ1-5
CDR3aa: CASSPTRTNQPQHF
CDR3nt: TGTGCCAGCAGTCCGACAAGAACCAATCAGCCCCAGCATTTT

abundance: .
v_gene: TRBV5-6
d_gene: TRBD2
j_gene: TRBJ2-5
CDR3aa: CASSLALLAGGQETQYF
CDR3nt: TGTGCCAGCAGCTTGGCTCTACTAGCGGGGGGGCAAGAGACCCAGTACTTC

abundance: .
v_gene: TRBV9
d_gene: TRBD1
j_gene: TRBJ1-6
CDR3aa: CASSGGQWPNSPLHF
CDR3nt: TGTGCCAGCAGCGGGGGACAGTGGCCAAATTCACCCCTCCACTTT

abundance: .
v_gene: TRBV11-2
d_gene: .
j_gene: TRBJ1-1
CDR3aa: CASSLVRVFGTEAFF
CDR3nt: TGTGCCAGCAGCTTAGTCCGGGTCTTTGGCACTGAAGCTTTCTTT

abundance: .
v_gene: TRBV19
d_gene: .
j_gene: TRBJ1-1
CDR3aa: CASRNAEEGMNTEAFF
CDR3nt: TGTGCCAGTAGAAACGCCGAGGAGGGAATGAACACTGAAGCTTTCTTT

abundance: few
v_gene: TRBV4-1
d_gene: TRBD1
j_gene: TRBJ1-2
CDR3aa: CASSQVGTGELGYTF
CDR3nt: TGCGCCAGCAGCCAAGTAGGGACAGGGGAGCTTGGCTACACCTTC

abundance: .
v_gene: TRBV30
d_gene: .
j_gene: TRBJ1-5
CDR3aa: CAWSREGGQPQHF
CDR3nt: TGTGCCTGGAGTCGGGAGGGCGGGCAGCCCCAGCATTTT

abundance: few
v_gene: TRBV6-5
d_gene: .
j_gene: TRBJ2-5
CDR3aa: CASSYSLGAQETQYF
CDR3nt: TGTGCCAGCAGTTACTCCTTAGGGGCCCAAGAGACCCAGTACTTC

abundance: .
v_gene: TRBV9
d_gene: .
j_gene: TRBJ1-2
CDR3aa: CASSVDSEARYGYTF
CDR3nt: TGTGCCAGCAGCGTAGATTCGGAGGCGCGGTATGGCTACACCTTC

abundance: .
v_gene: TRBV6-5
d_gene: .
j_gene: TRBJ2-5
CDR3aa: CASSYSYSSETQYF
CDR3nt: TGTGCCAGCAGTTACTCGTACTCTTCGGAGACTCAGTACTTC

abundance: .
v_gene: TRBV6-5
d_gene: .
j_gene: TRBJ1-4
CDR3aa: CASSYRQGNEKLFF
CDR3nt: TGTGCCAGCAGTTATCGGCAGGGGAATGAAAAACTGTTTTTT

abundance: .
v_gene: TRBV5-4
d_gene: TRBD2
j_gene: TRBJ2-1
CDR3aa: CASSQHPGLAGNEQFF
CDR3nt: TGTGCCAGCAGCCAACACCCGGGACTAGCGGGCAATGAGCAGTTCTTC

abundance: .
v_gene: TRBV11-1
d_gene: .
j_gene: TRBJ1-1
CDR3aa: CASSLKGGTEAFF
CDR3nt: TGTGCCAGCAGCTTAAAGGGAGGGACTGAAGCTTTCTTT

abundance: .
v_gene: TRBV28
d_gene: TRBD1
j_gene: TRBJ2-7
CDR3aa: CASSLGTGSDEQYF
CDR3nt: TGTGCCAGCAGCCTCGGGACAGGGTCGGACGAGCAGTACTTC

abundance: .
v_gene: TRBV29-1
d_gene: TRBD2
j_gene: TRBJ2-7
CDR3aa: CSVPRLAGDSYEQYF
CDR3nt: TGCAGCGTTCCGAGACTAGCGGGGGACTCCTACGAGCAGTACTTC

abundance: .
v_gene: TRBV5-1
d_gene: .
j_gene: TRBJ1-2
CDR3aa: CASSSTNSNYGYTF
CDR3nt: TGCGCCAGCAGCTCGACAAACTCTAACTATGGCTACACCTTC

abundance: .
v_gene: TRBV10-3
d_gene: TRBD2
j_gene: TRBJ2-1
CDR3aa: CASHGGGSYNEQFF
CDR3nt: TGTGCCTCCCACGGGGGGGGTTCCTACAATGAGCAGTTCTTC

abundance: once
v_gene: TRBV7-8
d_gene: TRBD1
j_gene: TRBJ1-5
CDR3aa: CASSLVGTGNQPQHF
CDR3nt: TGTGCCAGCAGCTTAGTCGGGACAGGCAATCAGCCCCAGCATTTT